These 8 T cell receptor beta chains were sequenced from one sample in a study of cytomegalovirus exposure and HLA in healthy donors. Generated by immunoSEQ multiplex PCR, the TCRdb table keeps only in-frame clones and is missing some. The sample holds about 56,000 clones, approximately 94% seen once. Sequences were obtained from PBMCs. Every receptor here comes from a man between 18 and 35 years old in good health and CMV-seronegative.

This clone was recorded a few times. The J gene is TRBJ1-2, the V gene TRBV28; D is perhaps TRBD1 (6 bases). Trimming stripped 6 bases from V and 8 bases from J, with 13 bases between. Germline V gene lookup returns CDR1 MDHEN and CDR2 SYDVKM. The CDR3 totals 12 residues. CDR3 loop: CASSWGRTGYTF. CDR3 sequence (DNA): TGTGCCAGCAGCTGGGGGCGTACGGGCTACACCTTC.

The J gene is TRBJ1-5, the V gene TRBV28; no reliable D call. The V gene lost 6 bases and the J gene lost 4 bases, with 4 bases spanning the gap. Germline CDR1 is MDHEN and CDR2 is SYDVKM. The CDR3 loop spans 11 amino acids. DNA for the CDR3: TGTGCCAGCAGCCATAATCAGCCCCAGCATTTT. Its protein is CASSHNQPQHF.

This chain links TRBV11-2 with TRBJ2-1; 14 positions match TRBD2. V trimming: 5 bases; J trimming: 3 bases; junction bases outside the gene matches: 6. The CDR3 totals 17 residues. From germline, CDR1 is SGHAT and CDR2 FQNNGV. CDR3 residues: CASSHAGLAGGYNEQFF. CDR3 nucleotide sequence: TGTGCCAGCAGCCACGCCGGACTAGCGGGAGGCTACAATGAGCAGTTCTTC.

This sequence joins TRBV7-8 and TRBJ1-2; D is ambiguous. The germline gives CDR1 SGHVS, CDR2 FQNEAQ. The CDR3 covers 13 residues. The V gene lost 5 bases and the J gene lost 8 bases, with 15 bases spanning the gap. The chain's CDR3 is CASSPREGWGYTF. The CDR3, as DNA: TGTGCCAGCAGCCCCCGGGAGGGATGGGGCTACACCTTC.

The chain recombines TRBV4-3 with TRBJ2-6; no reliable D call. Germline V gene sequence: CDR1 LGHNA, CDR2 YSLEER. The length of the CDR3 is 17 residues. Trimming cost V 4 bases and J 0 bases, with 13 bases left between them. The CDR3 DNA follows: TGCGCCAGCAGCCCCACCCGCTTCAGCTCTGGGGCCAACGTCCTGACTTTC. Translation: CASSPTRFSSGANVLTF.

This chain uses TRBV18 with TRBJ2-5; D is perhaps TRBD1 (6 bases). The V gene lost 1 base and the J gene lost 2 bases, with 8 bases spanning the gap. CDR1 is KGHSH, CDR2 LQKENI, per germline. CDR3 length: 14 amino acids. CDR3 sequence (DNA): TGTGCCAGCTCACCACAGAGGGGGCAAGAGACCCAGTACTTC. Its translation: CASSPQRGQETQYF. The variable domain in full, with the rest retrieved from reference TRBV18 and TRBJ2-5, is NAGVMQNPRHLVRRRGQEARLRCSPMKGHSHVYWYRQLPEEGLKFMVYLQKENIIDESGMPKERFSAEFPKEGPSILRIQQVVRGDSAAYFCASSPQRGQETQYFGPGTRLLVL.

This chain connects TRBV2 to TRBJ2-7; D is unclear. V dropped 4 bases and J dropped 4 bases, with 5 bases sitting between them. CDR1 SNHLY and CDR2 FYNNEI come from the germline V gene. CDR3 length: 11 residues. CDR3: CASSGHYEQYF. The CDR3 DNA reads as TGTGCCAGCAGTGGGCATTACGAGCAGTACTTC.

The rearrangement joins TRBV6-5 to TRBJ1-2; the D gene is possibly TRBD1 (6 bases). This CDR3 region has 15 residues. The germline V gene encodes CDR1 MNHEY and CDR2 SVGAGI. V gave up 0 bases and J gave up 2 bases, with 10 bases separating them. The CDR3 coding sequence is TGTGCCAGCAGTTACTCGCGGGGGGCGAACTATGGCTACACCTTC. Its protein is CASSYSRGANYGYTF.